These T cell receptor beta chains were read from a single sample in a study of blood T cell dynamics during melanoma immunotherapy. The repertoire was sequenced with immunoSEQ multiplex PCR; TCRdb's copy has only in-frame clones and lacks some. The sample yields 140 to 150 clones, 83% seen once. The material was cell-free DNA from blood, obtained from a patient treated with checkpoint blockade. All receptors derive from a human donor with melanoma. Each CDR3 is given with its conserved first and last residue. D genes are given only for firm matches. Clone size is stated in some rows and not others, as once, few, many or a class when expanded.

d_gene: TRBD1
abundance: few
j_gene: TRBJ1-1
v_gene: TRBV30
CDR3nt: TGTGCCTGGATATCCAGGGGGTTGAACACTGAAGCTTTCTTT
CDR3aa: CAWISRGLNTEAFF

d_gene: TRBD1
abundance: .
j_gene: TRBJ1-1
v_gene: TRBV30
CDR3nt: TGTGCCTGGAGTGTACGGGCCAGGGGGGGTGAAGCTTTCTTT
CDR3aa: CAWSVRARGGEAFF